The 28 T cell receptor beta chains reported below all come from one sample, sequenced in a study of blood T cell repertoires in COVID-19. Repertoires were generated with immunoSEQ multiplex PCR, while TCRdb's copy carries only in-frame clones and drops some. The data show 150,000 to 200,000 clones, around nine tenths seen once. The sequenced sample consisted of peripheral blood. The receptor set was obtained from a man in his sixties with active or convalescent COVID-19.

The V call is TRBV10-3, the J call TRBJ2-1; 8 bases line up with TRBD2. The ends lost 9 bases at V and 0 bases at J; junction bases unmatched: 4. The CDR3 contains 14 residues. Germline CDR1 ENHRY, CDR2 SYGVKD. CDR3 amino acids: CAIFSGDSYNEQFF. The CDR3 DNA reads as TGTGCCATTTTTAGCGGGGACTCCTACAATGAGCAGTTCTTC.

J is TRBJ2-7 and V is TRBV25-1, with 7 bases aligning to TRBD2. J lost 1 base, V lost 6 bases, and 9 bases had no gene match. CDR1 MGHDK and CDR2 SYGVNS come from the germline V gene. CDR3 size: 15 residues. In DNA form, the CDR3 reads TGTGCCAGCAGCCCCCGGGAGGCCCATTCCTACGAGCAGTACTTC. This codes for CASSPREAHSYEQYF.

This chain connects TRBV27 to TRBJ1-1; no reliable D call. Trimming took 5 bases from V and 0 from J, leaving 10 bases between them. Germline CDR1 MNHEY, CDR2 SMNVEV (reference sequence). This CDR3 comprises 14 residues. The CDR3: CASSRSLMNTEAFF. The CDR3 coding sequence is TGTGCCAGCAGTAGGAGCCTTATGAACACTGAAGCTTTCTTT.

The chain links TRBV20-1 to TRBJ2-7; a possible D gene is TRBD1 (5 bases). Trimming removed 3 bases from V and 1 base from J, with 7 bases in between. This CDR3 is built from 12 residues. Germline CDR1 DFQATT, CDR2 SNEGSKA (reference sequence). CDR3 sequence: CSASRTSYEQYF. For the CDR3, the DNA is TGCAGTGCTAGTCGGACATCCTACGAGCAGTACTTC.

The chain has TRBV6-2 or TRBV6-3 and TRBJ2-7; D is possibly TRBD1 (5 bases). V was shortened by 6 bases and J by 2 bases, with 8 bases between the two germline ends. The CDR3 loop spans 12 amino acids. Per germline, CDR1 MNHEY and CDR2 SVGEGT. CDR3 amino acids: CASSRTTYEQYF. The DNA of the CDR3 is TGTGCCAGCAGCAGGACAACCTACGAGCAGTACTTC.

The V and J genes are TRBV27 and TRBJ2-2, with 8 positions matching TRBD2. Germline values: CDR1 MNHEY, CDR2 SMNVEV (reference sequence). The CDR3 covers 17 residues. V was clipped by 7 bases and J by 3 bases; unmatched bases: 13. The DNA for the CDR3 is TGTGCCAGCATTCCCCTTTCGGCGGGGGGTGACACCGGGGAGCTGTTTTTT. Its translation is CASIPLSAGGDTGELFF.

The chain is built from TRBV6-5 and TRBJ1-1; D may be TRBD1 (5 bases). V shed 2 bases and J shed 3 bases, with 10 bases lying between them. The V gene's germline CDR1 is MNHEY and CDR2 SVGAGI. The CDR3 runs to 14 residues. CDR3 nucleotides: TGTGCCAGCAGTTACGGGGAAGGGGACACTGAAGCTTTCTTT. Encoded protein: CASSYGEGDTEAFF.

The CDR3 protein is CASSSPDRFYGYTF. CDR3 in DNA: TGTGCCAGCAGTTCCCCGGACAGGTTCTATGGCTACACCTTC. This rearrangement joins TRBV27 to TRBJ1-2; the match to TRBD1 covers 7 bases. Trimming removed 4 bases from V and 4 bases from J; junction bases left unmatched: 6. The CDR3 length is 14 residues. The germline V gene has CDR1 MNHEY and CDR2 SMNVEV (reference sequence).

The rearrangement joins TRBV29-1 to TRBJ1-2, with D tentatively TRBD1 (5 bases). The CDR3 loop spans 12 amino acids. The germline V and J ends were trimmed by 4 bases and 3 bases, with 9 bases remaining between them. Germline lookup yields CDR1 SQVTM and CDR2 ANQGSEA. DNA for the CDR3: TGCAGCGTTGGAACGACAGACTATGGCTACACCTTC. Its protein is CSVGTTDYGYTF.

The chain links TRBV7-8 to TRBJ2-7, with TRBD1 matching 10 bases. This CDR3 is built from 17 residues. Germline V lookup: CDR1 SGHVS, CDR2 FQNEAQ. The ends lost 4 bases at V and 1 base at J; junction bases unmatched: 10. The CDR3: CASSYPGTGDLSYEQYF. The CDR3 nucleotides read TGTGCCAGCAGCTACCCCGGGACAGGGGACCTTTCCTACGAGCAGTACTTC.

The chain uses TRBV7-8 and TRBJ1-2; TRBD1 is a possible D gene (6 bases). V was cut by 5 bases and J by 6 bases, with 10 bases left in between. CDR1 SGHVS and CDR2 FQNEAQ come from the germline V gene. The CDR3 loop spans 12 amino acids. CDR3 sequence: CASSPSGDGYTF. Written as DNA, the CDR3 is TGTGCCAGCAGCCCGTCAGGGGATGGCTACACCTTC.

The rearrangement links TRBV11-3 to TRBJ1-1, with no clear D. This CDR3 has 14 amino acids. Germline V gives CDR1 SGHNT, CDR2 YENEEA. Between the trimmed V and J ends, which lost 3 bases and 1 base, there was a span of 9 bases. CDR3 DNA: TGTGCCAGCAGCTTGGGTTCTAGGAACACTGAAGCTTTCTTT. Protein sequence: CASSLGSRNTEAFF. The variable domain in full, with the rest retrieved from reference TRBV11-3 and TRBJ1-1, is EAGVVQSPRYKIIEKKQPVAFWCNPISGHNTLYWYLQNLGQGPELLIRYENEEAVDDSQLPKDRFSAERLKGVDSTLKIQPAELGDSAVYLCASSLGSRNTEAFFGQGTRLTVV.

V gene TRBV7-2 combines with J gene TRBJ2-7; tentative D call: TRBD2 (5 bases). Trimming removed 0 bases from V and 4 bases from J, with 7 bases in between. The CDR3 has 13 amino acids. Germline V gene lookup returns CDR1 SGHTA and CDR2 FQGNSA. The CDR3 DNA sequence: TGTGCCAGCAGCTTAGCGCGAGGGTACGAGCAGTACTTC. Protein sequence: CASSLARGYEQYF.

This chain joins TRBV25-1 and TRBJ2-5; D remains unclear. Per germline, CDR1 MGHDK and CDR2 SYGVNS. This CDR3 is 14 amino acids long. V was pared by 1 base and J by 2 bases, with 8 bases between. CDR3 protein: CASSESVPQETQYF. CDR3 sequence (DNA): TGTGCCAGCAGTGAATCGGTCCCACAAGAGACCCAGTACTTC.

This chain connects TRBV6-6 to TRBJ1-2, with 8 bases fitting TRBD1. This CDR3 has 14 amino acids. With 5 bases clipped from V and 7 bases from J, the junction kept 9 bases outside the gene matches. The germline CDR1 and CDR2 sequences are MNHNY and SVGAGI (reference sequence). The CDR3 nucleotides are TGTGCCAGCAGTGGACAGGGCCCCGCGGTTGGCTACACCTTC. It yields the protein CASSGQGPAVGYTF.

The chain links TRBV5-1 to TRBJ1-3, with a tentative D call TRBD1 (6 bases). The ends were cut back, 0 bases at V and 2 bases at J, with 9 bases in the middle. Germline loops: CDR1 SGHRS, CDR2 YFSETQ. This CDR3 spans 15 amino acids. The CDR3 reads CASSLAQGTGNTIYF. The CDR3 coding sequence is TGCGCCAGCAGCTTGGCTCAGGGGACTGGAAACACCATATATTTT.

The rearrangement joins TRBV19 to TRBJ2-2; 7 nucleotides match TRBD2. The CDR3 is made up of 15 amino acids. V lost 3 bases, J lost 7 bases, and 8 bases stayed unmatched. Germline CDR1 and CDR2: LNHDA and SQIVND (reference sequence). CDR3 bases: TGTGCCAGTAGTATTGGCGGGAGAGGGATCGGGGAGCTGTTTTTT. It specifies CASSIGGRGIGELFF.

This clone was seen just once. The chain combines TRBV19 with TRBJ2-1; 7 nucleotides line up with TRBD2. Germline-derived CDR1 and CDR2 are LNHDA and SQIVND (reference sequence). The CDR3 has 14 residues. Unmatched junction bases numbered 7, after V lost 4 bases and J lost 7 bases. CDR3 sequence: CASSTTSPSNEQFF. CDR3 in DNA: TGTGCCAGTAGTACGACTAGCCCTTCTAATGAGCAGTTCTTC.

This sequence joins TRBV15 and TRBJ1-3; 8 bases align to TRBD1. Germline loops: CDR1 LNHNV, CDR2 YYDKDF (reference sequence). This CDR3 contains 16 residues. J was trimmed by 4 bases and V by 0 bases; bases with no gene match: 5. CDR3 protein: CATSRDRGQGGNTIYF. The CDR3 DNA reads TGTGCCACCAGCAGAGATCGCGGACAGGGAGGAAACACCATATATTTT.

The V gene is TRBV9, the J gene TRBJ2-3; D gene ambiguous. The CDR3 has 15 amino acids. V was shortened by 0 bases and J by 4 bases, with 12 bases between the two germline ends. Germline loops: CDR1 SGDLS, CDR2 YYNGEE. CDR3 loop: CASSVAVVSSDTQYF. The CDR3 DNA reads TGTGCCAGCAGCGTAGCGGTGGTGTCTTCAGATACGCAGTATTTT.

This clone appeared a single time. J is TRBJ1-3 and V is TRBV18; D call uncertain. Germline V gives CDR1 KGHSH, CDR2 LQKENI. V lost 3 bases and J 0 bases, leaving 18 bases between the germline ends. The CDR3 contains 18 residues. In nucleotides, the CDR3 is TGTGCCAGCTCACCGACTATGGCGGATTCGAGCTCTGGAAACACCATATATTTT. The encoded protein is CASSPTMADSSSGNTIYF.

As DNA, the CDR3 is TGTGCCAGCAGTCGGGGACTGAAAAACACTGAAGCTTTCTTT. Encoded protein: CASSRGLKNTEAFF. This chain joins TRBV6-5 and TRBJ1-1; possible D gene TRBD1, 5 bases. The germline V and J ends were trimmed by 5 bases and 2 bases, with 12 bases remaining between them. This CDR3 spans 14 amino acids. Germline CDR1 MNHEY, CDR2 SVGAGI.

This chain uses TRBV14 with TRBJ1-2; D is possibly TRBD1 (5 bases). CDR3 length equals 16 residues. V was cut by 0 bases and J by 8 bases, with 19 bases left in between. CDR1 is SGHDN and CDR2 is FVKESK in the germline V gene. In nucleotides, the CDR3 is TGTGCCAGCAGCCAAGAGGCAAATGTGGGGACTCGGGGCTACACCTTC. Amino acids: CASSQEANVGTRGYTF.

The rearrangement joins TRBV7-2 to TRBJ1-2, with TRBD1 as a possible D gene (5 bases). Germline V lookup: CDR1 SGHTA, CDR2 FQGNSA. The CDR3 is 14 residues long. Trimming shortened V by 5 bases and J by 7 bases, and 17 bases separated the two germline ends. The CDR3 sequence is CASSIYRARAGYTF. In DNA, the CDR3 is TGTGCCAGCAGCATCTATCGGGCCAGGGCTGGCTACACCTTC.

The chain employs TRBV29-1 and TRBJ1-2, with no clear D. Germline CDR1 and CDR2: SQVTM and ANQGSEA. The CDR3 has 11 residues. Trimming cost V 5 bases and J 2 bases, with 6 bases left between them. The CDR3 region is CSVTRNYGYTF. CDR3 DNA sequence: TGCAGCGTTACCCGGAACTATGGCTACACCTTC.

This clone was recorded only once. The chain is built from TRBV19 and TRBJ1-5; 8 bases are shared with TRBD1. CDR1 LNHDA and CDR2 SQIVND come from the germline V gene (reference sequence). The CDR3 has 16 amino acids. V trimming: 1 base; J trimming: 3 bases; junction bases outside the gene matches: 5. CDR3 DNA: TGTGCCAGTAGTATAGGTGGGACAGGCTTCAATCAGCCCCAGCATTTT. This gives the protein CASSIGGTGFNQPQHF.

This chain joins TRBV10-2 and TRBJ1-4; tentative D call: TRBD1 (5 bases). CDR3 length: 14 residues. The V gene's germline CDR1 is WSHSY and CDR2 SAAADI. V was trimmed by 2 bases and J by 5 bases, leaving 9 bases between them. CDR3 loop: CASSEDRRNEKLFF. DNA of the CDR3: TGCGCCAGCAGTGAGGACAGACGAAATGAAAAACTGTTTTTT.

This clone was counted a single time. The gene calls are TRBV19 and TRBJ1-2; D is ambiguous. Trimming stripped 5 bases from V and 3 bases from J, with 13 bases between. CDR1 and CDR2 (germline): LNHDA, SQIVND (reference sequence). The CDR3 totals 14 residues. This CDR3 is CASSEGSGDYGYTF. CDR3 bases: TGTGCCAGTAGTGAGGGTTCTGGGGACTATGGCTACACCTTC.